Each of the 5 T cell receptor beta chains below was sequenced from the same sample in a study of graft-versus-host responses after intestinal transplantation. The data were produced by immunoSEQ multiplex PCR, yet TCRdb's version contains in-frame clones alone and is incomplete. The top ten hold 0.95% to 1.3% of the sample, which has around 30,000 clones, 83% seen once. The source was PBMCs, collected around 28 days after intestinal transplant. The receptors originated from a human patient who received an intestinal transplant, so some T cells may come from the graft donor.

This sequence joins TRBV30 and TRBJ1-5; 7 bases agree with TRBD1. Germline lookup yields CDR1 GTSNPN and CDR2 SVGIG (reference sequence). The CDR3 is made up of 13 amino acids. After removal of 4 bases from V and 7 bases from J, the junction contained 7 bases not matched to a gene. The CDR3 reads CAWTGGIQQPQHF. In DNA, the CDR3 is TGTGCCTGGACAGGGGGAATTCAGCAGCCCCAGCATTTT.

The rearrangement uses TRBV28 and TRBJ1-5; 9 nucleotides align to TRBD1. The CDR3 is 18 amino acids. V lost 3 bases, J lost 1 base, and 10 bases stayed unmatched. The germline V gene has CDR1 MDHEN and CDR2 SYDVKM. In nucleotides, the CDR3 is TGTGCCAGCAGTTTCCCTGAGGGACAGGGCAACAGCAATCAGCCCCAGCATTTT. Its protein is CASSFPEGQGNSNQPQHF.

The chain couples TRBV2 to TRBJ2-5, with 10 bases identical to TRBD2. The V segment lost 4 bases and the J segment 4 bases; nucleotides outside the gene matches: 9. This CDR3 is 16 amino acids long. Per the germline V gene, CDR1 is SNHLY and CDR2 is FYNNEI. CDR3 sequence: CASSGGLATVLETQYF. In DNA, the CDR3 is TGTGCCAGCAGTGGGGGACTAGCGACGGTTTTAGAGACCCAGTACTTC. Together with reference TRBV2 and TRBJ2-5, the CDR3 gives the full variable domain: EPEVTQTPSHQVTQMGQEVILRCVPISNHLYFYWYRQILGQKVEFLVSFYNNEISEKSEIFDDQFSVERPDGSNFTLKIRSTKLEDSAMYFCASSGGLATVLETQYFGPGTRLLVL.

This clone has more than one count but fewer than ten. The V and J genes are TRBV4-2 and TRBJ2-7; TRBD2 matches at 10 bases. The CDR3 extends over 15 amino acids. Trimming at V came to 0 bases and at J to 6 bases, leaving 5 bases not matched to a gene. CDR1 and CDR2 from the germline V gene are LGHNA and YNFKEQ. The DNA for the CDR3 is TGTGCCAGCAGCCAAGACCCAGCGGGAGGGCGCGAGCAGTACTTC. Protein: CASSQDPAGGREQYF.

The chain is built from TRBV7-8 and TRBJ2-1; 7 nucleotides align to TRBD2. The germline V gene encodes CDR1 SGHVS and CDR2 FQNEAQ. The J segment lost 7 bases and the V segment lost 5 bases, leaving 5 bases of the junction unmatched. The CDR3 has 13 residues. The CDR3: CASSLRAGNEQFF. For the CDR3, the DNA is TGTGCCAGCAGCCTCCGAGCGGGAAATGAGCAGTTCTTC.